These T cell receptor beta chains were read from a single sample in a study of blood T cell repertoires in COVID-19. Here immunoSEQ multiplex PCR was the method, and the copy in TCRdb shows in-frame clones only, minus some. Of 200,000 to 300,000 clones listed, 88% were seen once; the top ten hold roughly 2.4%. Sequenced: PBMCs or T cells enriched from blood (not recorded which). The receptor source for this set is a woman in her thirties or forties with acute COVID-19. Each CDR3 is given with its conserved first and last residue. The D gene is left open where the match is weak. Some rows mark clone size as missing; the rest say once, few, many or name a class of expanded clone.

v_gene	len	d_gene	j_gene	abundance	CDR3nt	CDR3aa
TRBV23-1	16	-	TRBJ1-2	once	TGCGCCAGCAGCCCTCTTCGCGGGGGGCTGGACTATGGCTACACCTTC	CASSPLRGGLDYGYTF
TRBV6-5	13	-	TRBJ1-1	-	TGTGCCAGCAGCGCCGATCGGGGTACCGAAGCTTTCTTT	CASSADRGTEAFF
TRBV11-2	16	-	TRBJ1-1	-	TGTGCCAGCAGCTTGGGCTGGGGGCAGGGGTACACTGAAGCTTTCTTT	CASSLGWGQGYTEAFF
TRBV13	15	-	TRBJ1-2	-	TGTGCCAGCAGCTTAAGCAGGGCCTTCACCTATGGCTACACCTTC	CASSLSRAFTYGYTF
TRBV29-1	14	TRBD2	TRBJ2-1	-	TGCAGCGTTATTACTAGCGGCTCCTACAATGAGCAGTTCTTC	CSVITSGSYNEQFF
TRBV5-1	15	TRBD2	TRBJ2-1	-	TGCGCCAGCTTGAGGTCTAGCGGCTTCTACAATGAGCAGTTCTTC	CASLRSSGFYNEQFF
TRBV12-5	16	-	TRBJ2-7	-	TGTGCTAGTGGTTTGGGGGGAGGTTTGAGGGAGAACGAGCAGTACTTC	CASGLGGGLRENEQYF
TRBV29-1	12	-	TRBJ2-3	-	TGCAGCGTTGACCAAGGGGCGGATACGCAGTATTTT	CSVDQGADTQYF
TRBV3-1/TRBV3-2	11	-	TRBJ1-2	many	TGTGCCAGCAGCCAACAGGGCGGCTACACCTTC	CASSQQGGYTF
TRBV5-1	15	-	TRBJ2-2	-	TGCGCCAGCAGCTCCTTAAACAGGGACACCGGGGAGCTGTTTTTT	CASSSLNRDTGELFF
TRBV18	14	-	TRBJ2-1	-	TGTGCCAGCTCACCAACTAGAGTCTACAATGAGCAGTTCTTC	CASSPTRVYNEQFF
TRBV27	11	TRBD1	TRBJ2-7	-	TGTGCCAGCCAGAGTCGGGACAGCCGGCCCTTC	CASQSRDSRPF
TRBV2	14	TRBD1	TRBJ2-5	-	TGTGCCAGCAGCGAAGGGACAGGGAAAGAGACCCAGTACTTC	CASSEGTGKETQYF
TRBV9	16	-	TRBJ1-6	-	TGTGCCAGCAGCGTAACAGGGAGCTCCTATAATTCACCCCTCCACTTT	CASSVTGSSYNSPLHF
TRBV5-8	14	-	TRBJ2-5	-	TGTGCCAGCAGCCGCCTAGGTTATCAAGAGACCCAGTACTTC	CASSRLGYQETQYF
TRBV6-5	14	-	TRBJ2-7	-	TGTGCCAGCAGTTACCAGTCTGGCGGCTACGAGCAGTACTTC	CASSYQSGGYEQYF
TRBV7-9	13	-	TRBJ1-1	-	TGTGCCAGCAGCTTATCGGGGAACACTGAAGCTTTCTTT	CASSLSGNTEAFF
TRBV5-6	15	-	TRBJ1-1	-	TGTGCCAGCAGCCTTAACAGGGTGAGGAACACTGAAGCTTTCTTT	CASSLNRVRNTEAFF
TRBV5-4	18	-	TRBJ1-3	-	TGTGCCAGCAGCCTGGGGGGCGACAGGTCGGTTGCTGGAAACACCATATATTTT	CASSLGGDRSVAGNTIYF
TRBV27	18	TRBD2	TRBJ2-3	-	TGTGCCAGCAGTCCATCTCATAGCGGGAGGGCCCTCCCAGGTACGCAGTATTTT	CASSPSHSGRALPGTQYF
TRBV29-1	9	-	TRBJ1-1	-	TGCAGCGTTGAAGAGGGCGCTTTCTTT	CSVEEGAFF
TRBV5-8	14	TRBD1	TRBJ2-1	-	TGTGCCAGCAGCTTCAGGGGGTGGAAAAATGAGCAGTTCTTC	CASSFRGWKNEQFF
TRBV19	14	-	TRBJ2-2	-	TGTGCCAGTAGTAATCAGCGGGTCACCGGGGAGCTGTTTTTT	CASSNQRVTGELFF
TRBV19	17	TRBD1	TRBJ1-4	-	TGTGCCCGGACAACCACCGGGACAGGGGGGACTAATGAAAAACTGTTTTTT	CARTTTGTGGTNEKLFF
TRBV28	13	-	TRBJ1-1	-	TGTGCCAGCGCCGCCTCAGGGCATATTGAAGCTTTCTTT	CASAASGHIEAFF
TRBV3-1/TRBV3-2	16	TRBD2	TRBJ2-3	-	TGTGCCAGCAGCCTAAGACTAGCGGGAGGTATAGATACGCAGTATTTT	CASSLRLAGGIDTQYF
TRBV29-1	17	TRBD1	TRBJ1-1	-	TGCAGCGCCCAGATGCGGACAGGGGGCCGAATGAACACTGAAGCTTTCTTT	CSAQMRTGGRMNTEAFF
TRBV7-6	15	TRBD2	TRBJ2-5	-	TGTGCCAGCAGCTCCCCGAGCGGGGGGGCAGAGACCCAGTACTTC	CASSSPSGGAETQYF
TRBV5-1	15	-	TRBJ2-3	-	TGCGCCAGCAGCTTTGGTGGGAGGCCCGGCGATACGCAGTATTTT	CASSFGGRPGDTQYF
TRBV25-1	13	TRBD1	TRBJ1-2	-	TGTGCCAGCAGTGGGACAGGGGGCTATGGCTACACCTTC	CASSGTGGYGYTF
TRBV15	15	TRBD2	TRBJ2-7	-	TGTGCCACCAGCAGCTTGAGCGGGGCCCCCTACGAGCAGTACTTC	CATSSLSGAPYEQYF
TRBV2	15	-	TRBJ1-6	-	TGTGCCAGCAGAGGGACATTGGCTTCTAATTCACCCCTCCACTTT	CASRGTLASNSPLHF